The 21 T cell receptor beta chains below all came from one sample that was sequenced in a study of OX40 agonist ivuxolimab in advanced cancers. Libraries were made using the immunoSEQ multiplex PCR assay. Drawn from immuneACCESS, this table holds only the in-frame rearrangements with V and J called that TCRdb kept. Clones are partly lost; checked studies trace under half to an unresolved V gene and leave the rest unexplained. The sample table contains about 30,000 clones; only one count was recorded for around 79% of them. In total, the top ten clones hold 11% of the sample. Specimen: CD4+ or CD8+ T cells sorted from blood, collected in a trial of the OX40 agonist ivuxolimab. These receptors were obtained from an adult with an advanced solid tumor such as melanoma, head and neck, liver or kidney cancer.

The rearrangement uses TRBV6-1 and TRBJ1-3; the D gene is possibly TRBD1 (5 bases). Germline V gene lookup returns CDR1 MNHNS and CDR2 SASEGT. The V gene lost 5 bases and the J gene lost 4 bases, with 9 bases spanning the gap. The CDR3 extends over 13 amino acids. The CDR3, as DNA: TGTGCCAGCAGTAGGGGTGGAGGAAACACCATATATTTT. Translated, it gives CASSRGGGNTIYF.

The CDR3 coding sequence is TGTGCCACCAGCGAAGCCGGGACAGGGAACTATGGCTACACCTTC. It is translated as CATSEAGTGNYGYTF. This chain joins TRBV15 and TRBJ1-2; 9 nucleotides agree with TRBD1. The length of the CDR3 is 15 residues. The junction had 6 bases not matched to a gene; V was cut back by 5 bases and J by 2 bases. Germline CDR1 LNHNV, CDR2 YYDKDF (reference sequence).

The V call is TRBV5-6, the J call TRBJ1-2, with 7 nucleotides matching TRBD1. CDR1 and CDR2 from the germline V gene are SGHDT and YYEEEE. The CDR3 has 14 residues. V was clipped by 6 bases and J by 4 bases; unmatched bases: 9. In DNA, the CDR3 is TGTGCCAGCACCCCCACAGGGGAAGGCTATGGCTACACCTTC. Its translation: CASTPTGEGYGYTF.

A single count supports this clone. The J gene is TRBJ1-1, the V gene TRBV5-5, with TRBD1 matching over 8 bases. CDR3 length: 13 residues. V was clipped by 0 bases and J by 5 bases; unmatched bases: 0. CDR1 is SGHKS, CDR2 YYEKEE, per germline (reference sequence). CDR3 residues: CASSLDRGTEAFF. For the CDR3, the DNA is TGTGCCAGCAGCTTGGACAGGGGGACTGAAGCTTTCTTT.

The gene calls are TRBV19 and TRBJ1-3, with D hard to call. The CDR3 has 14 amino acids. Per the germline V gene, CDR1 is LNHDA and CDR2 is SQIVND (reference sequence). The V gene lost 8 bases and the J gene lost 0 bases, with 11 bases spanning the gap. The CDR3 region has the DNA TGTGCCAGTGTCGGGTCGAGCTCTGGAAACACCATATATTTT. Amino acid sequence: CASVGSSSGNTIYF.

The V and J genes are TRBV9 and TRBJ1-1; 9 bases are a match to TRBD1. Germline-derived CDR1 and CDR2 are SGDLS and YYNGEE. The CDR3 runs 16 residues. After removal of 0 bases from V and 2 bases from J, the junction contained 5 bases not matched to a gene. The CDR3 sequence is CASSVGGTGINTEAFF. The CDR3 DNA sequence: TGTGCCAGCAGCGTAGGAGGGACAGGGATAAACACTGAAGCTTTCTTT.

The CDR3 is CAWNGGWGAEAFF. The DNA for the CDR3 is TGTGCCTGGAATGGGGGTTGGGGGGCTGAAGCTTTCTTT. The genes are TRBV30 and TRBJ1-1, with D perhaps matching TRBD1 (5 bases). The germline V gene encodes CDR1 GTSNPN and CDR2 SVGIG (reference sequence). V lost 4 bases and J 6 bases, leaving 15 bases between the germline ends. The CDR3 has 13 residues.

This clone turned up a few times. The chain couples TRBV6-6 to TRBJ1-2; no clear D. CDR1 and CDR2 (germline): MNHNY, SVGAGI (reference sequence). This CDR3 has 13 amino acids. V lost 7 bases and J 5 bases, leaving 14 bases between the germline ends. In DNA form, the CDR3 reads TGTGCCAGCACCCCCAAGACGGTTTATGGCTACACCTTC. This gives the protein CASTPKTVYGYTF.

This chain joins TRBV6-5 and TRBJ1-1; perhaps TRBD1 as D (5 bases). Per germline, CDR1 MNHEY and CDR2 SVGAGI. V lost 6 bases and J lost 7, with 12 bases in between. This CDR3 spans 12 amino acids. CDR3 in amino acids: CASRNRQNEAFF. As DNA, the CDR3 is TGTGCCAGCAGGAACCGACAGAATGAAGCTTTCTTT.

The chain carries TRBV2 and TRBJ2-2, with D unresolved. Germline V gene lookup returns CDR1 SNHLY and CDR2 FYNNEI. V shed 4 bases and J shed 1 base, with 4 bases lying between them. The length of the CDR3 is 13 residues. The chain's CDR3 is CASSGLNTGELFF. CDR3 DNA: TGTGCCAGCAGTGGGCTGAACACCGGGGAGCTGTTTTTT.

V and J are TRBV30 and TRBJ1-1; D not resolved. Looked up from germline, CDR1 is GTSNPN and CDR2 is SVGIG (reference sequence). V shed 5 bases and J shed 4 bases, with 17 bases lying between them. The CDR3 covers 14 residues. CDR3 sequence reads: CAWRHPMRSTEAFF. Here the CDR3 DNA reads TGTGCCTGGCGGCACCCCATGAGGTCCACTGAAGCTTTCTTT. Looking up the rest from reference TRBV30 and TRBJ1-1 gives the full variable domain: SQTIHQWPATLVQPVGSPLSLECTVEGTSNPNLYWYRQAAGRGLQLLFYSVGIGQISSEVPQNLSASRPQDRQFILSSKKLLLSDSGFYLCAWRHPMRSTEAFFGQGTRLTVV.

The CDR3 reads CASSFVAGTEAFF. The CDR3 DNA reads TGTGCCAGCAGCTTTGTGGCCGGCACTGAAGCTTTCTTT. This sequence joins TRBV5-4 and TRBJ1-1; no firm D call. This CDR3 is 13 amino acids long. V dropped 2 bases and J dropped 4 bases, with 9 bases sitting between them. In germline, CDR1 is SGHNT, CDR2 YYREEE (reference sequence).

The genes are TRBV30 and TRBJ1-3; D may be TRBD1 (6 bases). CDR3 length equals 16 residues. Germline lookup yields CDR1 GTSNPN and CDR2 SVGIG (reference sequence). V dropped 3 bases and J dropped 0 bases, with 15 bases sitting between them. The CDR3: CAWSKQGSLSGNTIYF. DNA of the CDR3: TGTGCCTGGAGCAAGCAGGGGTCGCTCTCTGGAAACACCATATATTTT.

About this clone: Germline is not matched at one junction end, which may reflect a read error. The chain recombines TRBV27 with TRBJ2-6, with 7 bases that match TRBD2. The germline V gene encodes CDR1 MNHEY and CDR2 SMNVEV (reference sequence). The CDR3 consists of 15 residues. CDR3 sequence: CASSPKDRGVNVLTF. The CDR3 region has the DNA TGTGCCAGCAGTCCTAAGGACCGGGGGGTCAACGTCCTGACTTTC.

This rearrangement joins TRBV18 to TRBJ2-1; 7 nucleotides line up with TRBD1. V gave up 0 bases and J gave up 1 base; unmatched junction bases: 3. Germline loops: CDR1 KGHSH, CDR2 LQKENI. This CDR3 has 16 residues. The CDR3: CASSPPRTGSYNEQFF. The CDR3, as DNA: TGTGCCAGCTCACCACCACGGACAGGTTCCTACAATGAGCAGTTCTTC.

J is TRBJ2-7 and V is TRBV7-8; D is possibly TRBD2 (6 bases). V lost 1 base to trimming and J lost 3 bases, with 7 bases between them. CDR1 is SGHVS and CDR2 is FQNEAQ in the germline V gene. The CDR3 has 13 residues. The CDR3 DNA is TGTGCCAGCAGCTTAGGGACTAACTACGAGCAGTACTTC. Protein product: CASSLGTNYEQYF.

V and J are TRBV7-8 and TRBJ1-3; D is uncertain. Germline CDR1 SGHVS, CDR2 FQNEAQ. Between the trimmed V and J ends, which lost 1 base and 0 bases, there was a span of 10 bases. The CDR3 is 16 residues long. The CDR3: CASSLEGMSSGNTIYF. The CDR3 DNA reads TGTGCCAGCAGCTTAGAAGGGATGAGCTCTGGAAACACCATATATTTT.

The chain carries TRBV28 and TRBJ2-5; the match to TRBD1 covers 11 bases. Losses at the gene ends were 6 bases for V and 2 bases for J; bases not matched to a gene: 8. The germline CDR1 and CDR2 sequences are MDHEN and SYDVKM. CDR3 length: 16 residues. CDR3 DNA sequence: TGTGCCAGCAGCCGCATTGGGACAGGGGGTCAAGAGACCCAGTACTTC. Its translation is CASSRIGTGGQETQYF. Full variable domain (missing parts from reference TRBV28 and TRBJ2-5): DVKVTQSSRYLVKRTGEKVFLECVQDMDHENMFWYRQDPGLGLRLIYFSYDVKMKEKGDIPEGYSVSREKKERFSLILESASTNQTSMYLCASSRIGTGGQETQYFGPGTRLLVL.

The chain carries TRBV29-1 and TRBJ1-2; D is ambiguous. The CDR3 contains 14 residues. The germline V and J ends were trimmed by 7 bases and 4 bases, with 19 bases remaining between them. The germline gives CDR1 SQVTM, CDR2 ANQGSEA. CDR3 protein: CSAPTPGVTYGYTF. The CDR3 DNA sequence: TGCAGCGCCCCCACTCCGGGCGTCACCTATGGCTACACCTTC.

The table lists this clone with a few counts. The DNA for the CDR3 is TGTGCCACCGGGACAGGGGGTATTGGAGCCAAAAACATTCAGTACTTC. It yields the protein CATGTGGIGAKNIQYF. The chain combines TRBV15 with TRBJ2-4; 11 bases match TRBD1. The junction had 6 bases not matched to a gene; V was cut back by 8 bases and J by 0 bases. The CDR3 extends over 16 amino acids. Per germline, CDR1 LNHNV and CDR2 YYDKDF (reference sequence).

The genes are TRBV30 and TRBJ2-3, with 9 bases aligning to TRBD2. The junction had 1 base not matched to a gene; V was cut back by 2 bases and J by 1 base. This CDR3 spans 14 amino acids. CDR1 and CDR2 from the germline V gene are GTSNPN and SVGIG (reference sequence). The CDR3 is CAWSLAGGTDTQYF. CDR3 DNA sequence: TGTGCCTGGAGTTTAGCGGGGGGCACAGATACGCAGTATTTT.